The table lists the clone carrying this T cell receptor beta chain with a count of one. The data derive from a study of cytomegalovirus exposure and HLA in healthy donors. The PCR contained 60 Vbeta and 13 Jbeta primers. The table came from immunoSEQ multiplex PCR; TCRdb's copy has only in-frame clones and leaves some out. The sample shows 110,000 or so clones, about 8.6% of them seen only once. Losses at the gene ends were 1 base for V and 1 base for J; bases not matched to a gene: 5. The germline V gene has CDR1 LNHNV and CDR2 YYDKDF (reference sequence). This CDR3 comprises 16 residues. The origin of this receptor is a middle-aged woman in good health and CMV-seropositive. This rearrangement joins TRBV15 to TRBJ2-5; 8 bases are shared with TRBD2. Sequencing was done on a sample of PBMCs. The CDR3: CATSRGERGIQETQYF. The CDR3 DNA sequence: TGTGCCACCAGCAGAGGGGAGCGGGGGATCCAAGAGACCCAGTACTTC.